The T cell receptor beta chain under discussion was sequenced for a study of cytomegalovirus exposure and HLA in healthy donors. The PCR contained 60 Vbeta and 13 Jbeta primers. Original analysis: In a later analysis, of tens of millions of unique beta chains, about 11 million appeared in at least two donors. Sequencing used immunoSEQ multiplex PCR; TCRdb keeps in-frame clones, though not all of them. V and J calls plus clone size are reproduced from that table; the DNA served to infer D and trimming. The sample contains 150,000 to 200,000 clones, about four fifths of which appear only once. The CDR3 runs 17 residues. The V gene's germline CDR1 is MNHEY and CDR2 SMNVEV (reference sequence). V lost 4 bases, J lost 0 bases, and 13 bases lay in between.

The receptor's source is a woman aged 25 to 39 in good health and CMV-seropositive. This chain joins TRBV27 and TRBJ1-6; D may be TRBD1 (6 bases). Sequencing was performed on PBMCs. The CDR3 region is CASSWGVGGSYNSPLHF. In DNA form, the CDR3 reads TGTGCCAGCAGTTGGGGTGTAGGGGGCTCCTATAATTCACCCCTCCACTTT.